This passage covers 30 T cell receptor beta chains from one sample sequenced in a study of molecular identifiers for immune sequencing clone quantification. A single record per CDR3 protein comes from TCRdb applying MiXCR to the PCR reads. The data show some 580,000 distinct CDR3 sequences, with over 25% seen just once and approximately 0.75% held by the top ten. Sequenced input: naive CD8+ T cells from blood, with Jurkat cell RNA spiked in. Subset of the sample: FACS-sorted CD8+CD4-CCR7+CD45RA+ naive T cells. Every receptor here comes from a human donor in good health. Some libraries in this study had Jurkat cell RNA spiked in.

This clonotype was observed many times. The chain joins TRBV7-6 to TRBJ2-3; D is perhaps TRBD2 (5 bases). V was cut by 6 bases and J by 0 bases, with 16 bases left in between. CDR1 and CDR2 (germline): SGHVS, FNYEAQ. The CDR3 is made up of 16 amino acids. CDR3 nucleotide sequence: TGTGCCAGCAGTCCCCGTGAGGGTGCGAGCACAGATACGCAGTATTTT. Protein product: CASSPREGASTDTQYF.

The table lists this clonotype with a few counts. This chain joins TRBV19 and TRBJ1-1, with unresolved D. The V end was cut by 4 bases, the J end by 3 bases, with 12 bases between. Germline CDR1 and CDR2: LNHDA and SQIVND (reference sequence). The CDR3 length is 14 residues. The CDR3 DNA reads as TGTGCCAGTAGTAAGGGTGGGGAGTACACTGAAGCTTTCTTT. Protein product: CASSKGGEYTEAFF.

This clonotype was seen ten or more times. This chain uses TRBV6-2 or TRBV6-3 with TRBJ2-5; D gene ambiguous. Germline values: CDR1 MNHEY, CDR2 SVGEGT. Trimming removed 2 bases from V and 3 bases from J, with 10 bases in between. The CDR3 consists of 14 residues. CDR3 residues: CASSYGPNEETQYF. The CDR3 bases are TGTGCCAGCAGTTACGGACCGAATGAAGAGACCCAGTACTTC.

This clonotype was found many times. J is TRBJ2-1 and V is TRBV4-3; tentative D call: TRBD2 (7 bases). This CDR3 region has 12 residues. V gave up 1 base and J gave up 13 bases, with 11 bases separating them. The germline gives CDR1 LGHNA, CDR2 YSLEER. As DNA, the CDR3 is TGCGCCAGCAGCCAAGGAGGGGGGGTCCAGTTCTTC. This gives the protein CASSQGGGVQFF.

This clonotype has just a few counts. V is TRBV13 and J is TRBJ2-1; D uncertain. The CDR3 extends over 11 amino acids. Germline CDR1 and CDR2: PRHDT and FYEKMQ (reference sequence). V gave up 3 bases and J gave up 10 bases, with 7 bases separating them. The CDR3 region is CASSFVGEQFF. CDR3 DNA: TGTGCCAGCAGCTTTGTCGGGGAGCAGTTCTTC.

The chain employs TRBV7-9 and TRBJ2-2; 7 bases map to TRBD2. Germline V gene data show CDR1 as SEHNR and CDR2 as FQNEAQ (reference sequence). Trimming cost V 4 bases and J 3 bases; bases outside gene matches: 11. The CDR3 runs 17 residues. CDR3 residues: CASSSGRVAGHTGELFF. DNA of the CDR3: TGTGCCAGCAGCTCAGGAAGAGTAGCGGGTCACACCGGGGAGCTGTTTTTT.

With regard to this clonotype: As the CDR3 is not closed by the conserved phenylalanine or tryptophan, this likely results from a read error. The chain links TRBV6-5 to TRBJ2-3; 14 bases are a match to TRBD2. Germline lookup yields CDR1 MNHEY and CDR2 SVGAGI. Trimming took 5 bases from V and 2 from J; bases not matched to a gene: 9. The CDR3 totals 18 residues. The CDR3 DNA reads TGTGCCAGCAGTCAAGGGACTAGCGGGAGAATAGACACAGATACGCAGTATCTT. Amino acids: CASSQGTSGRIDTDTQYL.

This chain joins TRBV5-4 and TRBJ2-7, with a tentative D call TRBD1 (5 bases). The CDR3 sequence is 15 residues long. Germline V CDR1 and CDR2: SGHNT, YYREEE (reference sequence). Trimming pared 4 bases from V and 0 bases from J, leaving 14 bases between. CDR3 sequence reads: CASSPGWGSSYEQYF. CDR3 nucleotide sequence: TGTGCCAGCAGCCCAGGATGGGGCAGCTCCTACGAGCAGTACTTC.

In this sample, this clonotype turned up many times. The chain couples TRBV7-8 to TRBJ2-3, with D tentatively TRBD2 (5 bases). Trimming left V 8 bases short and J 1 base short, with 19 bases between. The CDR3 runs 16 residues. The germline gives CDR1 SGHVS, CDR2 FQNEAQ. Here the CDR3 reads CASHPGIPHGTDTQYF. The CDR3 coding sequence is TGTGCCAGCCACCCCGGGATCCCACACGGCACAGATACGCAGTATTTT. The full variable domain, completed using reference TRBV7-8 and TRBJ2-3, is GAGVSQSPRYKVAKRGQDVALRCDPISGHVSLFWYQQALGQGPEFLTYFQNEAQLDKSGLPSDRFFAERPEGSVSTLKIQRTQQEDSAVYLCASHPGIPHGTDTQYFGPGTRLTVL.

Ten or more counts support this clonotype. The chain employs TRBV5-6 and TRBJ1-1; no definite D call. This CDR3 is 12 amino acids long. Germline lookup yields CDR1 SGHDT and CDR2 YYEEEE. Trimming pared 3 bases from V and 3 bases from J, leaving 6 bases between. The CDR3 DNA sequence: TGTGCCAGCAGCTCGAGCGACACTGAAGCTTTCTTT. It is translated as CASSSSDTEAFF.

This clonotype came up a few times. The CDR3 sequence is CAWSGPREPSYEQYF. DNA of the CDR3: TGTGCCTGGAGTGGTCCCAGGGAACCCTCCTACGAGCAGTACTTC. This sequence joins TRBV30 and TRBJ2-7; TRBD1 might be the D (5 bases). The germline gives CDR1 GTSNPN, CDR2 SVGIG (reference sequence). This CDR3 comprises 15 residues. V was clipped by 1 base and J by 0 bases, with 13 bases between them.

Comments on this clonotype: In this CDR3 the conserved last residue, phenylalanine or tryptophan, is missing, so a read error is likely. The V and J genes are TRBV19 and TRBJ2-5; 7 bases line up with TRBD1. The CDR3 has 15 amino acids. Germline V CDR1 and CDR2: LNHDA, SQIVND (reference sequence). V shed 3 bases and J 4 bases; nucleotides not matched to a gene: 8. CDR3 nucleotide sequence: TGTGCCAGTAGTATGGGGGTACAGGGGTCAGAGACCCAGTACTTA. This encodes CASSMGVQGSETQYL.

V is TRBV6-2 or TRBV6-3 and J is TRBJ2-1; 12 nucleotides agree with TRBD2. Trimming took 10 bases from V and 9 from J; bases not matched to a gene: 10. The CDR3 has 14 residues. The germline V gene has CDR1 MNHEY and CDR2 SVGEGT. CDR3 residues: CATLTTSGGFEQFF. In DNA form, the CDR3 reads TGTGCCACCCTGACGACTAGCGGGGGTTTTGAGCAGTTCTTC.

This rearrangement joins TRBV5-5 to TRBJ2-7, with 9 bases matching TRBD1. This CDR3 has 16 amino acids. V shed 3 bases, J shed 0 bases, and the junction held 7 bases outside the gene matches. Germline V gives CDR1 SGHKS, CDR2 YYEKEE (reference sequence). DNA of the CDR3: TGTGCCAGCAGCTGGGACAGGGACCTGAGCTCCTACGAGCAGTACTTC. This gives the protein CASSWDRDLSSYEQYF.

Notes on this clonotype: The CDR3 end shows no conserved phenylalanine or tryptophan, and so a read error is likely. The chain is built from TRBV25-1 and TRBJ1-5; 9 bases match TRBD1. The CDR3 is made up of 12 amino acids. The germline gives CDR1 MGHDK, CDR2 SYGVNS. Unmatched junction bases numbered 2, after V lost 8 bases and J lost 6 bases. The DNA of the CDR3 is TGTGCCAGCGGGACAGGGACTCAGCCCCAGCATGTT. Translating gives CASGTGTQPQHV.

The gene calls are TRBV30 and TRBJ1-3, with D unclear. V lost 0 bases to trimming and J lost 0 bases, with 6 bases between them. The CDR3 covers 14 residues. Germline-derived CDR1 and CDR2 are GTSNPN and SVGIG (reference sequence). CDR3 DNA: TGTGCCTGGAGTGTAGGGATCTCTGGAAACACCATATATTTT. Its translation is CAWSVGISGNTIYF.

On this clonotype itself: At one of its ends the junction is not consistent with the germline gene, which may arise from a read error. The V and J genes are TRBV24-1 and TRBJ2-1; unclear D gene. The CDR3 contains 14 residues. Germline assignment: CDR1 KGHDR and CDR2 SFDVKD. The CDR3 coding sequence is TGTGCCACCCAGAGCAACGTTGAATACAGTGAGCAGTTCTTC. Residues: CATQSNVEYSEQFF.

Details on this clonotype: Its ends do not fully match the called genes, so a read error is possible. The chain combines TRBV14 with TRBJ2-3; D remains ambiguous. The CDR3 is 15 residues long. Germline V lookup: CDR1 SGHDN, CDR2 FVKESK. This chain's CDR3 is CASSQDTTIADTQYF. CDR3 in DNA: TGTGCCAGCAGTCAAGATACCACTATTGCAGATACGCAGTATTTT.

The gene calls are TRBV27 and TRBJ1-1, with D possibly being TRBD1 (6 bases). Germline lookup yields CDR1 MNHEY and CDR2 SMNVEV (reference sequence). V lost 1 base and J 13 bases, leaving 16 bases between the germline ends. The CDR3 extends over 13 amino acids. DNA for the CDR3: TGTGCCAGCAGTTTATTAGGGGGGGCTGGGGGTTTCTTT. It yields the protein CASSLLGGAGGFF.

The J gene is TRBJ1-6, the V gene TRBV19; 10 bases are shared with TRBD1. CDR3 length equals 15 residues. The germline V gene encodes CDR1 LNHDA and CDR2 SQIVND (reference sequence). V was clipped by 9 bases and J by 7 bases; unmatched bases: 9. The CDR3 is CASGQGGRSNSPLHF. Here the CDR3 DNA reads TGTGCCAGCGGACAGGGGGGCCGATCGAATTCACCCCTCCACTTT.

In its sample, this clonotype was seen many times. The chain carries TRBV4-3 and TRBJ1-1, with D unclear. With 0 bases removed from V and 7 bases from J, the gap between germline ends came to 9 bases. This CDR3 has 13 residues. Germline V lookup: CDR1 LGHNA, CDR2 YSLEER. The CDR3 protein is CASSQDWRFEAFF. The CDR3 nucleotides read TGCGCCAGCAGCCAAGATTGGAGATTTGAAGCTTTCTTT.

This chain's CDR3 is CASSYRAPFFQETQYF. CDR3 DNA: TGTGCCAGCAGTTACAGAGCCCCGTTTTTCCAAGAGACCCAGTACTTC. The rearrangement uses TRBV6-2 or TRBV6-3 and TRBJ2-5, with D uncertain. Germline-derived CDR1 and CDR2 are MNHEY and SVGEGT. V was shortened by 2 bases and J by 1 base, with 14 bases between the two germline ends. This CDR3 is built from 16 residues.

The rearrangement joins TRBV6-1 to TRBJ2-7; 12 positions agree with TRBD1. The J segment lost 6 bases and the V segment lost 4 bases, leaving 4 bases of the junction unmatched. The CDR3 spans 14 residues. The V gene's germline CDR1 is MNHNS and CDR2 SASEGT. The CDR3: CASSVGQGASEQYF. CDR3 coding DNA: TGTGCCAGCAGTGTGGGACAGGGGGCAAGCGAGCAGTACTTC.

This clonotype was found a few times. The chain recombines TRBV5-6 with TRBJ2-7; D not certain. CDR1 and CDR2 from the germline V gene are SGHDT and YYEEEE. The CDR3 loop spans 11 amino acids. Trimming shortened V by 1 base and J by 5 bases, and 4 bases separated the two germline ends. In nucleotides, the CDR3 is TGTGCCAGCAGCTTGTTCAACGAGCAGTACTTC. Protein sequence: CASSLFNEQYF.

This clonotype was seen a few times. This chain joins TRBV4-2 and TRBJ2-6; D is unclear. CDR3 length: 16 amino acids. V was shortened by 2 bases and J by 0 bases, with 8 bases between the two germline ends. The germline CDR1 and CDR2 sequences are LGHNA and YNFKEQ. The CDR3 region has the DNA TGTGCCAGCAGCCAAAGCCGGAGCTCTGGGGCCAACGTCCTGACTTTC. Translating gives CASSQSRSSGANVLTF.

This clonotype was observed a few times. V is TRBV19 and J is TRBJ1-1, with D unresolved. V was shortened by 4 bases and J by 7 bases, with 16 bases between the two germline ends. This CDR3 comprises 14 residues. Germline V gene lookup returns CDR1 LNHDA and CDR2 SQIVND (reference sequence). Written as DNA, the CDR3 is TGTGCCAGTAGTAGTCAAGTTTGGGATAATGAAGCTTTCTTT. Translation: CASSSQVWDNEAFF.

This chain joins TRBV28 and TRBJ2-3; 9 bases are a match to TRBD1. There are 18 residues in the CDR3. Germline assignment: CDR1 MDHEN and CDR2 SYDVKM. J was trimmed by 0 bases and V by 3 bases; bases with no gene match: 10. DNA for the CDR3: TGTGCCAGCAGTTTCTGGACAGGGGAGCCCTCTAGCACAGATACGCAGTATTTT. It yields the protein CASSFWTGEPSSTDTQYF.

The chain carries TRBV5-5 and TRBJ2-1; a weak D match, TRBD1 (6 bases). The CDR3 is 15 amino acids. Per germline, CDR1 SGHKS and CDR2 YYEKEE (reference sequence). Trimming pared 3 bases from V and 0 bases from J, leaving 10 bases between. CDR3 protein: CASSSRDISYNEQFF. CDR3 nucleotide sequence: TGTGCCAGCAGCTCCCGGGACATCTCCTACAATGAGCAGTTCTTC.

This clonotype was observed many times. The gene calls are TRBV5-1 and TRBJ1-1, with unresolved D. There are 14 residues in the CDR3. V was shortened by 1 base and J by 0 bases, with 7 bases between the two germline ends. Germline CDR1 reads SGHRS; CDR2 reads YFSETQ. CDR3 sequence (DNA): TGCGCCAGCAGCTTGTCGGCCATGAACACTGAAGCTTTCTTT. Residues: CASSLSAMNTEAFF.

Only a few counts were recorded for this clonotype. The CDR3 loop is CASSSSGTDEQFF. CDR3 in DNA: TGTGCCAGCAGTTCGTCCGGGACGGATGAGCAGTTCTTC. The chain has TRBV6-5 and TRBJ2-1; the D call may be TRBD1 or TRBD2 (5 bases each). The CDR3 totals 13 residues. Germline CDR1 is MNHEY and CDR2 is SVGAGI. V dropped 4 bases and J dropped 8 bases, with 12 bases sitting between them.